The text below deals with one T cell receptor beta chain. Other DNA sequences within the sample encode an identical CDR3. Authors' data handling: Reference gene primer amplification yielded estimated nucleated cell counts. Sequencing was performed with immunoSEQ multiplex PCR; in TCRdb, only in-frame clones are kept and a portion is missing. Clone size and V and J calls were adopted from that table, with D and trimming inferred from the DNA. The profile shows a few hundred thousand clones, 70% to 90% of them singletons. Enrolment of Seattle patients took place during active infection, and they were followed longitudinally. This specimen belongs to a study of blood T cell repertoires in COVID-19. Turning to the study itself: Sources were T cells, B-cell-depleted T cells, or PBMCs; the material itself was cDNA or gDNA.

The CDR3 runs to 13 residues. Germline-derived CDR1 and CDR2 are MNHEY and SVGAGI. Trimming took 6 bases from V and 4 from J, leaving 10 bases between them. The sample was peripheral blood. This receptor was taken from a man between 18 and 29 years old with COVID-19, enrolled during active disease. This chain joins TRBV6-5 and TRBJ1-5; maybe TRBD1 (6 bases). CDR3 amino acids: CASRRQGNQPQHF. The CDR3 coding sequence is TGTGCCAGCAGGCGTCAGGGGAATCAGCCCCAGCATTTT.